These T cell receptor beta chains were read from a single sample in a study of shared clonotypes between healthy human individuals. Sequencing used immunoSEQ multiplex PCR; TCRdb keeps in-frame clones, though not all of them. The table lists some 1,400,000 clones, around 95% of them singletons. The sample consisted of naive CD4+ T cells sorted from blood. The receptor source for this set is a man aged 25 to 45 in good health. Both conserved end residues are part of each CDR3. A D gene is named only where the DNA matches it firmly. Size tells how often a clone was seen (once, few, many) or the class of an expanded clone, and some rows leave it out.

d_call j_call v_call clone_size cdr3_aa cdr3_nt
. TRBJ1-4 TRBV5-1 . CASSPPGGEKLFF TGCGCCAGCAGCCCCCCGGGCGGTGAAAAACTGTTTTTT
. TRBJ1-1 TRBV14 . CASSQFVNTEAFF TGTGCCAGCAGCCAGTTTGTGAACACTGAAGCTTTCTTT
. TRBJ1-2 TRBV6-6 . CASRETGTLNYGYTF TGTGCCAGCAGAGAAACCGGGACCCTTAACTATGGCTACACCTTC
. TRBJ1-2 TRBV9 . CASSANGVQYYGYTF TGTGCCAGCAGCGCTAATGGTGTACAGTACTATGGCTACACCTTC
. TRBJ2-3 TRBV7-2 . CASSLQTTDTQYF TGTGCCAGCAGCTTGCAGACCACAGATACGCAGTATTTT
. TRBJ1-1 TRBV5-1 . CASRRNSGWDTEAFF TGCGCCAGCCGACGAAACAGTGGCTGGGACACTGAAGCTTTCTTT
. TRBJ1-1 TRBV5-1 . CASSFLARPNHDMNTEAFF TGCGCCAGCAGCTTCTTGGCAAGACCAAACCACGACATGAACACTGAAGCTTTCTTT
. TRBJ2-7 TRBV4-1 . CASSQGPGINHYEQYF TGCGCCAGCAGCCAGGGCCCCGGGATTAACCACTACGAGCAGTACTTC
. TRBJ2-1 TRBV7-9 . CASKLYAGWASYNEQFF TGTGCCAGCAAATTATACGCAGGTTGGGCGTCCTACAATGAGCAGTTCTTC
TRBD1 TRBJ2-7 TRBV18 . CASVSRGLDEQYF TGTGCCAGCGTTAGTAGGGGGCTCGACGAGCAGTACTTC
. TRBJ2-3 TRBV19 . CASSPLDDTQYF TGTGCCAGTTCCCCTTTAGATGATACGCAGTATTTT
. TRBJ2-1 TRBV28 once CASSPPRRPEQFF TGTGCCAGCAGCCCGCCGAGAAGACCTGAGCAGTTCTTC
. TRBJ2-5 TRBV6-6 . CASSYSKAQSAPAWYF TGTGCCAGCAGTTACTCGAAGGCTCAGAGCGCGCCCGCCTGGTACTTC
. TRBJ1-2 TRBV28 once CASSPKAPNPFGWDYGYTF TGTGCCAGCAGTCCAAAAGCCCCAAATCCGTTCGGGTGGGACTATGGCTACACCTTC
. TRBJ2-2 TRBV7-2 . CASSQPGRTRTGELFF TGTGCCAGCAGCCAACCGGGCAGGACCCGGACCGGGGAGCTGTTTTTT